Below are 13 T cell receptor beta chains sequenced from a single sample in a study of blood T cell repertoires in COVID-19. Data came from immunoSEQ multiplex PCR; TCRdb stores just in-frame clones and leaves some out. The sample contains nearly 350,000 clones, more than 85% of which appear only once. Specimen: PBMCs or T cells enriched from blood (not recorded which). The source of these receptors is a woman aged 25 to 39 who had recovered from COVID-19.

Ten or more counts support this clone. CDR3 coding DNA: TGTGCCAGCAGCTTAAGTCAGGCCTCCTCCTACGAGCAGTACTTC. It codes for CASSLSQASSYEQYF. The chain joins TRBV7-9 to TRBJ2-7; the D is unclear. The CDR3 loop spans 15 amino acids. Germline V CDR1 and CDR2: SEHNR, FQNEAQ (reference sequence). V was shortened by 2 bases and J by 0 bases, with 11 bases between the two germline ends. The variable domain in full, completed from reference TRBV7-9 and TRBJ2-7, reads DTGVSQNPRHKITKRGQNVTFRCDPISEHNRLYWYRQTLGQGPEFLTYFQNEAQLEKSRLLSDRFSAERPKGSFSTLEIQRTEQGDSAMYLCASSLSQASSYEQYFGPGTRLTVT.

The genes are TRBV28 and TRBJ2-1; TRBD1 matches at 7 bases. V shed 5 bases, J shed 4 bases, and the junction held 5 bases outside the gene matches. The CDR3 spans 14 residues. Germline V lookup: CDR1 MDHEN, CDR2 SYDVKM. CDR3 sequence (DNA): TGTGCCAGCAGTGGACAGGTGGGGTACAATGAGCAGTTCTTC. Translation: CASSGQVGYNEQFF.

This sequence joins TRBV19 and TRBJ1-3; TRBD1 matches at 9 bases. J was trimmed by 4 bases and V by 4 bases; bases with no gene match: 11. Germline V CDR1 and CDR2: LNHDA, SQIVND (reference sequence). The CDR3 has 17 amino acids. CDR3 sequence: CASSSPGTGTLGNTIYF. CDR3 DNA: TGTGCCAGTAGTAGTCCCGGGACAGGGACTCTCGGAAACACCATATATTTT.

This clone was seen once. The genes are TRBV5-6 and TRBJ1-5, with D tentatively TRBD1 (6 bases). The length of the CDR3 is 16 residues. Trimming left V 4 bases short and J 3 bases short, with 17 bases between. CDR1 and CDR2 from the germline V gene are SGHDT and YYEEEE. CDR3 residues: CASSHGGPSTNQPQHF. DNA for the CDR3: TGTGCCAGCAGCCACGGGGGGCCCAGTACCAATCAGCCCCAGCATTTT.

The chain has TRBV24-1 and TRBJ2-5; 10 bases agree with TRBD2. Germline loops: CDR1 KGHDR, CDR2 SFDVKD. The trim removed 3 bases at V and 5 bases at J, leaving 5 bases unmatched. This CDR3 spans 15 amino acids. CDR3 nucleotides: TGTGCCACCAGTGATAGCGGGGGGGCTCGGGAGACCCAGTACTTC. Its translation: CATSDSGGARETQYF.

The rearrangement joins TRBV28 to TRBJ1-2; unclear D gene. The CDR3 contains 13 residues. The germline V and J ends were trimmed by 4 bases and 8 bases, with 14 bases remaining between them. Germline CDR1 and CDR2: MDHEN and SYDVKM. The CDR3 sequence is CASSSPANSGYTF. The CDR3 coding sequence is TGTGCCAGCAGTTCCCCCGCTAATAGCGGCTACACCTTC.

This sequence joins TRBV28 and TRBJ1-3; D gene ambiguous. This CDR3 region has 15 residues. Trimming shortened V by 7 bases and J by 2 bases, and 15 bases separated the two germline ends. From germline, CDR1 is MDHEN and CDR2 SYDVKM. CDR3 sequence: CASTNPPGTGNTIYF. CDR3 nucleotide sequence: TGTGCCAGCACCAACCCTCCGGGAACTGGAAACACCATATATTTT.

This clone was observed a few times. V usage is TRBV7-6 and J usage is TRBJ2-1; D gene uncertain. The V end lost 1 base, the J end lost 7 bases, and 8 bases lay between the germline ends. The CDR3 length is 13 residues. Per the germline V gene, CDR1 is SGHVS and CDR2 is FNYEAQ. The DNA of the CDR3 is TGTGCCAGCAGCTTAGACCGGCGGAATGAGCAGTTCTTC. Protein product: CASSLDRRNEQFF.

This clone was observed a handful of times. The chain couples TRBV2 to TRBJ1-1; possibly TRBD1 for D (6 bases). Looked up from germline, CDR1 is SNHLY and CDR2 is FYNNEI. V was cut by 7 bases and J by 4 bases, with 16 bases left in between. The CDR3 sequence is 14 residues long. CDR3 sequence (DNA): TGTGCCAGCACCCGGACAGCAACGGTCACTGAAGCTTTCTTT. It yields the protein CASTRTATVTEAFF.

The rearrangement uses TRBV29-1 and TRBJ2-1, with 7 nucleotides matching TRBD1. Per the germline V gene, CDR1 is SQVTM and CDR2 is ANQGSEA. CDR3 length: 14 amino acids. V lost 3 bases and J lost 0; bases outside the gene matches: 2. The CDR3 protein is CSVEGQSSYNEQFF. The CDR3 bases are TGCAGCGTTGAGGGACAGAGCTCCTACAATGAGCAGTTCTTC.

The V call is TRBV7-2, the J call TRBJ1-5; D unresolved. The CDR3 is 15 amino acids. The V end was cut by 5 bases, the J end by 1 base, with 12 bases between. CDR1 SGHTA and CDR2 FQGNSA come from the germline V gene. DNA for the CDR3: TGTGCCAGCAGCCGCGACATTTGGAGCAATCAGCCCCAGCATTTT. Its translation: CASSRDIWSNQPQHF.

The chain uses TRBV24-1 and TRBJ1-1; 8 bases agree with TRBD1. V was pared by 3 bases and J by 11 bases, with 4 bases of the junction left unmatched. There are 12 residues in the CDR3. Per the germline V gene, CDR1 is KGHDR and CDR2 is SFDVKD. CDR3 amino acids: CATSDPGQAAFF. The CDR3 region has the DNA TGTGCCACCAGTGATCCGGGACAGGCGGCTTTCTTT.

The chain joins TRBV10-2 to TRBJ1-6, with D uncertain. The CDR3 is made up of 14 amino acids. Germline loops: CDR1 WSHSY, CDR2 SAAADI. Trimming took 6 bases from V and 0 from J, leaving 6 bases between them. CDR3 nucleotide sequence: TGCGCCAGCAGCCTGAGCTCCTATAATTCACCCCTCCACTTT. Its translation is CASSLSSYNSPLHF.